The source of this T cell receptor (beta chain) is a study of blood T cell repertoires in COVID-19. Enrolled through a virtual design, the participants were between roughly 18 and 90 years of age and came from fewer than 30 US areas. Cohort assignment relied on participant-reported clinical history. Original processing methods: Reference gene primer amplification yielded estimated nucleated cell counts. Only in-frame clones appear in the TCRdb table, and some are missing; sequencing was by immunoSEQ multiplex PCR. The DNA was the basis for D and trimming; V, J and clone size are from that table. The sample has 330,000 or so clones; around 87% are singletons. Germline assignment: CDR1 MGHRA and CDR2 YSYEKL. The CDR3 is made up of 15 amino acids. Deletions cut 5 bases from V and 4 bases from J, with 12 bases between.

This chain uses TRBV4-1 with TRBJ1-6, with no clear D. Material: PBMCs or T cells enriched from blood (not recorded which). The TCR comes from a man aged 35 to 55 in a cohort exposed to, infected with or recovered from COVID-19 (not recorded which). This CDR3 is CASSRRHLYNSPLHF. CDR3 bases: TGCGCCAGCAGCAGGCGACATTTGTATAATTCACCCCTCCACTTT.